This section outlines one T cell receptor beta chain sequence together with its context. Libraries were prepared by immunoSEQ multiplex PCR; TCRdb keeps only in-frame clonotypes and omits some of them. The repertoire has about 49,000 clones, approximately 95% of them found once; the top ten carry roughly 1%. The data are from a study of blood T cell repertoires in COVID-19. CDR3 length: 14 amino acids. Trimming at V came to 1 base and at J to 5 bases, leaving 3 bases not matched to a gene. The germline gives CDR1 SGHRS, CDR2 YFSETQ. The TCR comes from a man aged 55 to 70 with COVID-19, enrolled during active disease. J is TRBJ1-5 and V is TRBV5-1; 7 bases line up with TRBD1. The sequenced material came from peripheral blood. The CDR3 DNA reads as TGCGCCAGCAGCTTGCGAACAGGGGATCAGCCCCAGCATTTT. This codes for CASSLRTGDQPQHF.